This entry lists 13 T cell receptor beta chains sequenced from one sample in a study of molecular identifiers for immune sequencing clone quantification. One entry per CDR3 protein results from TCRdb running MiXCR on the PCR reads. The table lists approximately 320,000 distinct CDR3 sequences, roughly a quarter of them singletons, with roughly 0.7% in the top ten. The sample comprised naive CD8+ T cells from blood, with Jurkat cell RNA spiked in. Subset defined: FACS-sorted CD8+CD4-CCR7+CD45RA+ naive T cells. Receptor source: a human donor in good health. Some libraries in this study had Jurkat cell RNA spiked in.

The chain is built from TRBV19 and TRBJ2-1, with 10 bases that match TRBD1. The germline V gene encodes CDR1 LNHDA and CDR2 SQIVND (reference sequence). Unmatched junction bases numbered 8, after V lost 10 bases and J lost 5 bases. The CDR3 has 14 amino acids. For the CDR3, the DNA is TGTGCCACTTGGGGACAGGGGATGAACAATGAGCAGTTCTTC. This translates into CATWGQGMNNEQFF.

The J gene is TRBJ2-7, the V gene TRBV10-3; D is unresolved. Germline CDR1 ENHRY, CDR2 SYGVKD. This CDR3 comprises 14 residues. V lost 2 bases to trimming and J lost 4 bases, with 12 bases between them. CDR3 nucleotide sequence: TGTGCCATCAGTGAGGGGCCACTCGAGTACGAGCAGTACTTC. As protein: CAISEGPLEYEQYF.

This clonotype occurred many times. CDR3 residues: CASSFRAGNQPQHF. In nucleotides, the CDR3 is TGTGCCAGCAGTTTTAGGGCAGGTAATCAGCCCCAGCATTTT. This chain uses TRBV28 with TRBJ1-5; D is unresolved. The CDR3 is made up of 14 amino acids. Trimming cost V 3 bases and J 4 bases, with 10 bases left between them. Germline V gives CDR1 MDHEN, CDR2 SYDVKM.

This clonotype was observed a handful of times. CDR3 nucleotide sequence: TGTGCCAGCAGCTATACAGGGTCTAGCACAGATACGCAGTATTTT. This encodes CASSYTGSSTDTQYF. The chain combines TRBV12-1 with TRBJ2-3; the listed D gene, TRBD1, was not tested against the DNA. TRBV12-1 is assigned pseudogene status. This CDR3 has 15 residues.

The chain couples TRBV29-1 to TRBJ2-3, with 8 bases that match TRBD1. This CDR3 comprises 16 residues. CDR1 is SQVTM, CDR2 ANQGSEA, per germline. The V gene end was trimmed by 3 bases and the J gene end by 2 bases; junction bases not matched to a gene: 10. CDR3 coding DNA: TGCAGCGTTGACCCGACAGGGGCTGCTAACACAGATACGCAGTATTTT. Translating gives CSVDPTGAANTDTQYF.

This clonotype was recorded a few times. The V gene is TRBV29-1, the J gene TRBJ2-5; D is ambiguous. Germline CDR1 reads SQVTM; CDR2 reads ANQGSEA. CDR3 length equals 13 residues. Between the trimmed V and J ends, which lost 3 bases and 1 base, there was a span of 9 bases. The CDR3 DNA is TGCAGCGTTGACGGCCACATCCAAGAGACCCAGTACTTC. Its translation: CSVDGHIQETQYF.

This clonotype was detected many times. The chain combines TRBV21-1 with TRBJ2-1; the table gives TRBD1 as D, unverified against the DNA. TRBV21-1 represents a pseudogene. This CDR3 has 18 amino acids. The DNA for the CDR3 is TGTGCCAGCAGCAAAGATGAGATAACAGGGGTCTCCTACAATGAGCAGTTCTTC. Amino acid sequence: CASSKDEITGVSYNEQFF.

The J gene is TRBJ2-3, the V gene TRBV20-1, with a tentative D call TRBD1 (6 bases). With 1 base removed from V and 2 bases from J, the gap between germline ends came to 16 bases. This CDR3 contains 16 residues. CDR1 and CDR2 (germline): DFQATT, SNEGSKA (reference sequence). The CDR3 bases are TGCAGTGCTAGAGGTACAGGGCCCCGGATCACAGATACGCAGTATTTT. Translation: CSARGTGPRITDTQYF.

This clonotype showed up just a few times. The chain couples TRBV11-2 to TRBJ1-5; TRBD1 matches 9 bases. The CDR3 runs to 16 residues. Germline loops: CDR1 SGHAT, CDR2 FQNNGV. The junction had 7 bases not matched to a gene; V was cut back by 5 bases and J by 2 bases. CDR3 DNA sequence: TGTGCCAGCAGCGACGGGACAGGGATTGGCAATCAGCCCCAGCATTTT. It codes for CASSDGTGIGNQPQHF.

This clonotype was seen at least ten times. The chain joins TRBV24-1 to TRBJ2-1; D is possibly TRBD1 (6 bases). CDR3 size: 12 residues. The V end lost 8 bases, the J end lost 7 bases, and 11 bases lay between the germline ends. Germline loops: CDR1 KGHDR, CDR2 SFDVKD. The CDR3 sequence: CATNTGSNEQFF. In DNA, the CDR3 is TGTGCCACCAACACAGGGTCTAATGAGCAGTTCTTC.

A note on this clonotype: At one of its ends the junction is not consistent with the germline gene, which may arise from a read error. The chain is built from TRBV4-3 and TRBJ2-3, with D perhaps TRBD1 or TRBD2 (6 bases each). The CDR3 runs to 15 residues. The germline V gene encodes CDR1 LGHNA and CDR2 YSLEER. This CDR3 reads CGSSPTGGAGDTQYF. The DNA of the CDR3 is TGCGGCAGCAGTCCTACCGGGGGCGCCGGAGATACGCAGTATTTT.

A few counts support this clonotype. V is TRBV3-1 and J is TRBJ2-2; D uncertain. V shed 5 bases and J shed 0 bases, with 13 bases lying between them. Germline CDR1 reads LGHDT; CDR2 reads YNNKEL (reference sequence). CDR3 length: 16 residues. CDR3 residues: CASSYFSRPNTGELFF. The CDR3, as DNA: TGTGCCAGCAGCTATTTTTCAAGACCGAACACCGGGGAGCTGTTTTTT.

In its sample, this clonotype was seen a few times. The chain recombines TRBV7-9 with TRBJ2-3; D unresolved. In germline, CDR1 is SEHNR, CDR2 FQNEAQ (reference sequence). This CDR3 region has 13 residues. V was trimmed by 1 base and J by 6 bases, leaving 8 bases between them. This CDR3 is CASSLVAGDTQYF. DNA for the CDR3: TGTGCCAGCAGCTTAGTGGCCGGGGATACGCAGTATTTT.